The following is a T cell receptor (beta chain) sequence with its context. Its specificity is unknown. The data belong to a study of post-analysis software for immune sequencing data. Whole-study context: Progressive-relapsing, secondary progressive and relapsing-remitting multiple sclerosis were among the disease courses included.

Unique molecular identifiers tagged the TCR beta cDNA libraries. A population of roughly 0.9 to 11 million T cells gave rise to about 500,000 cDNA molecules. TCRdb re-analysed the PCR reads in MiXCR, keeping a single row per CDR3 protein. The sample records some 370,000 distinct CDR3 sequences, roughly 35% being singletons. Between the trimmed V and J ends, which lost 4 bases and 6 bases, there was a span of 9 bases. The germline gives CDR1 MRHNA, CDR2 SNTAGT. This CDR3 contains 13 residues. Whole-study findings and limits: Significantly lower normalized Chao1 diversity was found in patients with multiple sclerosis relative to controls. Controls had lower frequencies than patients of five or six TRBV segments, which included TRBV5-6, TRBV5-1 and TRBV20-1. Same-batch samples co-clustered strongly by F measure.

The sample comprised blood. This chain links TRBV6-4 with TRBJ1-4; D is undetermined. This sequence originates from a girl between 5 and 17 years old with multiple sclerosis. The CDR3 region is CASSATPDEKLFF. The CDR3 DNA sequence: TGTGCCAGCAGTGCCACCCCCGATGAAAAACTGTTTTTT.